This T cell receptor (beta chain) was captured in a study of CD8+ T cells in alopecia areata. Study-wide context: Each day, treated patients took oral tofacitinib twice, at 5 to 10 mg per dose.

Points from the study as a whole: Association of baseline CD8+ expansion with response is uncertain owing to one nonresponder. In scalp, tofacitinib significantly decreased clonality and expanded CD8+ clones among the top 100.

On this clone: Its cognate antigen is unknown.

CDR1 is SGHRS and CDR2 is YFSETQ in the germline V gene. The V segment lost 4 bases and the J segment 9 bases; nucleotides outside the gene matches: 6. This CDR3 contains 15 residues. The sample's treatment: oral pan-JAK inhibitor, 5-10 mg twice daily. Extraction of RNA preceded its reverse transcription into cDNA, which served as the sequencing template. Repertoires were generated with immunoSEQ multiplex PCR, while TCRdb's copy carries only in-frame clones and drops some. The sample includes about 74,000 clones, about 30% of them seen just once. Sequences were derived from CD8+ T cells sorted from blood, sampled at week 4, from a patient treated with tofacitinib. V gene TRBV5-1 combines with J gene TRBJ2-1; 14 nucleotides align to TRBD2. The TCR comes from a human donor with alopecia areata. The CDR3 spells CASSAGTSGSSEQFF. Written as DNA, the CDR3 is TGCGCCAGCAGCGCAGGGACTAGCGGGAGCAGTGAGCAGTTCTTC.